This is a list of T cell receptor beta chains from one sample in a study of T-cell memory formation after mild COVID-19. Each CDR3 protein gets one entry after TCRdb re-called the 5' RACE reads with MiXCR. The sample contains around 510,000 distinct CDR3 sequences, about a fifth of which appear only once. Sequencing was performed on PBMCs or a T cell subset sorted from them (not recorded which). These receptors were obtained from an adult woman who had mild COVID-19 (a few samples of this study predate the infection). Cell type and time point are not known. CDR3s include the opening cysteine and the closing phenylalanine or tryptophan. A D gene is named only where the DNA matches it firmly. Some rows have no size entry. The others give once, few or many, or a class for an expanded clone.

v_call: TRBV6-1
clone_size: NA
d_call: TRBD2
j_call: TRBJ2-1
cdr3_nt: TGTGCCAGCAGTCCTGAGCGGGACTCCTACAATGAGCAGTTCTTC
cdr3_aa: CASSPERDSYNEQFF

v_call: TRBV6-5
clone_size: few
d_call: NA
j_call: TRBJ1-2
cdr3_nt: TGTGCCAGCAGTTACCTCTCGGGACGAGCTAACTATGGCTACACCTTC
cdr3_aa: CASSYLSGRANYGYTF

v_call: TRBV5-1
clone_size: few
d_call: TRBD1
j_call: TRBJ2-7
cdr3_nt: TGCGCCAGCAGCTTGGTCCCCGGACAGGGGGGTAACTACGAGCAGTACTTC
cdr3_aa: CASSLVPGQGGNYEQYF

v_call: TRBV5-1
clone_size: few
d_call: TRBD1
j_call: TRBJ2-7
cdr3_nt: TGCGCCAGCAGCCAGACAGGGTACGAGCAGTACTTC
cdr3_aa: CASSQTGYEQYF

v_call: TRBV7-2
clone_size: many
d_call: NA
j_call: TRBJ2-7
cdr3_nt: TGTGCCAGCAGCCCAGCAGGGTCCTACGAGCAGTACTTC
cdr3_aa: CASSPAGSYEQYF

v_call: TRBV27
clone_size: few
d_call: NA
j_call: TRBJ2-2
cdr3_nt: TGTGCCAGCAAAGCCGGGGCGAAAACCGGGGAGCTGTTTTTT
cdr3_aa: CASKAGAKTGELFF

v_call: TRBV6-5
clone_size: NA
d_call: TRBD1
j_call: TRBJ1-3
cdr3_nt: TGTGCCAGCAGTTACTCTAGGGGGACAGGGAGACATCGCTCTGGAAACACCATATATTTT
cdr3_aa: CASSYSRGTGRHRSGNTIYF

v_call: TRBV7-8
clone_size: NA
d_call: NA
j_call: TRBJ2-5
cdr3_nt: TGTGCCAGCAGCTTATTTGGCAGTCACGAGACCCAGTACTTC
cdr3_aa: CASSLFGSHETQYF

v_call: TRBV12-3/TRBV12-4
clone_size: NA
d_call: NA
j_call: TRBJ1-3
cdr3_nt: TGTGCCAGCAGTTTAGACGTCCCGGGAAACACCATATATTTT
cdr3_aa: CASSLDVPGNTIYF

v_call: TRBV7-9
clone_size: few
d_call: NA
j_call: TRBJ1-1
cdr3_nt: TGTGCCAGCAGCCCACTGGGAAGGGCAGCCACTGAAGCTTTCTTT
cdr3_aa: CASSPLGRAATEAFF

v_call: TRBV4-1
clone_size: NA
d_call: NA
j_call: TRBJ2-1
cdr3_nt: TGCGCCAGCAGCCAGGAGGAGGGGGCAAAGTACAATGAGCAGTTCTTC
cdr3_aa: CASSQEEGAKYNEQFF

v_call: TRBV2
clone_size: few
d_call: NA
j_call: TRBJ1-1
cdr3_nt: TGTGCCAGCAGTGATGCCGATAACACTGAAGCTTTCTTT
cdr3_aa: CASSDADNTEAFF

v_call: TRBV14
clone_size: NA
d_call: NA
j_call: TRBJ2-1
cdr3_nt: TGTGCCAGCAGCCAAGTTACTCTAGTTATGGACAATGAGCAGTTCTTC
cdr3_aa: CASSQVTLVMDNEQFF

v_call: TRBV4-1
clone_size: NA
d_call: NA
j_call: TRBJ1-5
cdr3_nt: TGCGCCAGCAGCCAAGAACTCGGACTTCGCAATCAGCCCCAGCATTTT
cdr3_aa: CASSQELGLRNQPQHF

v_call: TRBV5-1
clone_size: few
d_call: TRBD2
j_call: TRBJ2-2
cdr3_nt: TGCGCCAGCAGCCTACCCTCCCTAGCGGCGATAACCGGCGGGGAGCTGTTTTTT
cdr3_aa: CASSLPSLAAITGGELFF

v_call: TRBV7-3
clone_size: NA
d_call: TRBD2
j_call: TRBJ2-3
cdr3_nt: TGTGCCAGCAGCCCCTATCTGACAAACCTAGCGGCCCGCACAGATACGCAGTATTTT
cdr3_aa: CASSPYLTNLAARTDTQYF

v_call: TRBV5-1
clone_size: few
d_call: NA
j_call: TRBJ2-4
cdr3_nt: TGCGCCAGCAGCTTGGAGTCAGCACTAGCCAAAAACATTCAGTACTTC
cdr3_aa: CASSLESALAKNIQYF